The rows below give T cell receptor beta chains drawn from one sample of a study of metastatic and nonmetastatic thyroid tumors. Using MiXCR, TCRdb reanalyzed the PCR reads. The repertoire holds about 24,000 clones, with around 20% as singletons. The sample consisted of blood. The source is a male donor with papillary thyroid cancer or a benign thyroid nodule (not recorded which). Some clones in this sample may be carry-over from other donors' samples. Both conserved end residues are part of each CDR3. D genes are given only for firm matches. Size tells how often a clone was seen (once, few, many) or the class of an expanded clone, and some rows leave it out.

clone_size,v_call,d_call,j_call,cdr3_aa,cdr3_nt
many,TRBV6-6,-,TRBJ2-5,CASSYSARGGKETQYF,TGTGCCAGCAGTTACTCCGCGAGGGGAGGAAAAGAGACCCAGTACTTC
-,TRBV11-2,-,TRBJ1-2,CASSLGQSNYGYTF,TGTGCCAGCAGCCTAGGCCAGAGCAACTATGGCTACACCTTC
-,TRBV12-3/TRBV12-4,-,TRBJ2-7,CASSRDVGEQYF,TGTGCCAGCAGCCGAGACGTCGGCGAGCAGTACTTC
many,TRBV7-6,TRBD1,TRBJ2-1,CASSRPRDRGGFNEQFF,TGTGCCAGCAGCAGGCCTCGGGACAGGGGGGGATTTAATGAGCAGTTCTTC
medium-sized,TRBV2,-,TRBJ1-3,CASRPQGPGNTIYF,TGTGCCAGCAGACCCCAGGGACCCGGAAACACCATATATTTT
many,TRBV9,-,TRBJ2-6,CASSRNPGQTSGANVLTF,TGTGCCAGCAGCCGTAATCCGGGACAAACCTCTGGGGCCAACGTCCTGACTTTC
-,TRBV30,-,TRBJ2-1,CAWGPGGYSYNEQFF,TGTGCCTGGGGGCCGGGCGGTTACTCCTACAATGAGCAGTTCTTC
many,TRBV12-3/TRBV12-4,-,TRBJ1-1,CASSLNRGGWGTEAFF,TGTGCCAGCAGTTTAAATCGGGGGGGATGGGGAACTGAAGCTTTCTTT
many,TRBV11-2,-,TRBJ2-5,CASSLETGIETQYF,TGTGCCAGCAGCTTAGAGACAGGAATAGAGACCCAGTACTTC
few,TRBV12-3/TRBV12-4,-,TRBJ2-2,CASRRDSRNTGELFF,TGTGCCAGCCGGAGGGACTCCAGGAACACCGGGGAGCTGTTTTTT
few,TRBV7-6,-,TRBJ1-1,CASSLEKVNNEAFF,TGTGCCAGCAGCTTAGAGAAAGTAAACAATGAAGCTTTCTTT
-,TRBV5-1,-,TRBJ1-1,CASSPGLNTEAFF,TGCGCCAGCAGCCCCGGGTTGAACACTGAAGCTTTCTTT
many,TRBV2,-,TRBJ1-2,CASMLDGYTF,TGTGCCAGCATGCTGGATGGCTACACCTTC
many,TRBV7-9,-,TRBJ1-1,CASSLDGTNTEAFF,TGTGCCAGCAGCTTAGACGGGACGAACACTGAAGCTTTCTTT
few,TRBV7-2,TRBD1,TRBJ1-2,CASSPGTGEAGYTF,TGTGCCAGCAGTCCCGGGACAGGGGAGGCTGGCTACACCTTC
few,TRBV27,-,TRBJ1-6,CASTLGGGNSPLHF,TGTGCCAGCACATTAGGGGGTGGAAATTCACCCCTCCACTTT
medium-sized,TRBV12-3/TRBV12-4,-,TRBJ1-2,CASSLQGRFHGYTF,TGTGCCAGCAGTTTACAGGGGAGGTTCCATGGCTACACCTTC
many,TRBV12-5,-,TRBJ2-5,CASGLEPQETQYF,TGTGCTAGTGGTTTGGAGCCGCAAGAGACCCAGTACTTC
-,TRBV4-1,TRBD1,TRBJ1-4,CASSLQGASEKLFF,TGCGCCAGCAGCCTACAGGGGGCGAGTGAAAAACTGTTTTTT
-,TRBV6-2/TRBV6-3,-,TRBJ2-6,CASSSSSGVPGSNVLTF,TGTGCCAGCAGTTCATCATCAGGGGTACCTGGGTCCAACGTCCTGACTTTC
-,TRBV19,TRBD1,TRBJ1-5,CATSIKQGGQPQHF,TGTGCCACTTCAATTAAACAGGGGGGGCAGCCCCAGCATTTT
many,TRBV11-3,TRBD1,TRBJ1-2,CASSLGQGERGYTF,TGTGCCAGCAGCTTAGGACAGGGGGAGCGGGGCTACACCTTC
medium-sized,TRBV6-2/TRBV6-3,-,TRBJ1-2,CASSKEGQGSFQGYTF,TGTGCCAGCAGTAAGGAGGGGCAGGGAAGTTTCCAGGGCTACACCTTC
many,TRBV5-1,-,TRBJ1-4,CASSSGPGDEKLFF,TGCGCCAGCAGCTCCGGGCCCGGGGATGAAAAACTGTTTTTT
medium-sized,TRBV19,-,TRBJ1-1,CASSRSGLYTEAFF,TGTGCCAGTAGTAGATCAGGGTTATACACTGAAGCTTTCTTT
many,TRBV11-1,-,TRBJ1-2,CASSAGQNYGYTF,TGTGCCAGCAGCGCAGGACAGAACTATGGCTACACCTTC
medium-sized,TRBV13,-,TRBJ1-5,CASSLGAGGGYSNQPQHF,TGTGCCAGCAGCTTAGGGGCAGGCGGGGGGTATAGCAATCAGCCCCAGCATTTT
many,TRBV7-9,TRBD2,TRBJ2-7,CASSLGGRDYEQYF,TGTGCCAGCAGCTTAGGCGGGAGGGACTACGAGCAGTACTTC
-,TRBV30,-,TRBJ2-7,CAWSVERTPYF,TGTGCCTGGAGTGTTGAACGGACCCCGTACTTC
many,TRBV28,TRBD2,TRBJ2-3,CASSLAPFFSSGRQDDTQYF,TGTGCCAGCAGTTTAGCCCCCTTTTTTTCCAGCGGGAGGCAGGATGATACGCAGTATTTT
many,TRBV9,-,TRBJ2-7,CASSVGGGQEQYF,TGTGCCAGCAGCGTAGGGGGGGGGCAAGAGCAGTACTTC
few,TRBV12-3/TRBV12-4,TRBD2,TRBJ2-7,CASSPRLAGVYEQYF,TGTGCCAGCAGTCCAAGACTAGCGGGGGTCTACGAGCAGTACTTC
many,TRBV30,-,TRBJ2-5,CAWSVSGAETQYF,TGTGCCTGGAGTGTATCCGGGGCGGAGACCCAGTACTTC
-,TRBV5-1,TRBD1,TRBJ1-2,CASSLGTGTGIPNYGYTF,TGCGCCAGCAGCTTGGGGACCGGGACAGGGATTCCTAACTATGGCTACACCTTC
-,TRBV2,TRBD1,TRBJ1-2,CASSGGGDSRSQNYGYTF,TGTGCCAGCAGCGGAGGAGGGGACAGCCGCAGTCAGAACTATGGCTACACCTTC
many,TRBV18,-,TRBJ1-3,CASSPPTGLTSGNTIYF,TGTGCCAGCTCACCACCGACAGGACTAACCTCTGGAAACACCATATATTTT
many,TRBV7-9,-,TRBJ2-2,CASSFRDVGELFF,TGTGCCAGCAGCTTTCGGGATGTCGGGGAGCTGTTTTTT
few,TRBV6-1,-,TRBJ1-5,CASSGKGRQGNQPQHF,TGTGCCAGCAGTGGAAAGGGGAGGCAGGGCAATCAGCCCCAGCATTTT
medium-sized,TRBV15,TRBD2,TRBJ2-7,CATSRDSGRAYEQYF,TGTGCCACCAGCAGAGATAGCGGGAGGGCCTACGAGCAGTACTTC
-,TRBV27,-,TRBJ1-2,CASSSGGVRYGYTF,TGTGCCAGCAGTTCGGGGGGGGTCCGCTATGGCTACACCTTC
many,TRBV5-6,-,TRBJ2-1,CASSLAAQGGNEQFF,TGTGCCAGCAGCTTGGCTGCGCAGGGTGGGAATGAGCAGTTCTTC
many,TRBV5-1,TRBD1,TRBJ1-1,CASSLWTGLNTEAFF,TGCGCCAGCAGCTTGTGGACAGGATTGAACACTGAAGCTTTCTTT
many,TRBV5-4,TRBD1,TRBJ2-2,CASSSQGRGTGELFF,TGTGCCAGCAGCTCACAGGGGCGAGGCACCGGGGAGCTGTTTTTT
many,TRBV2,-,TRBJ2-5,CASNLAVETQYF,TGTGCCAGCAACCTTGCCGTAGAGACCCAGTACTTC
many,TRBV29-1,-,TRBJ2-1,CSVEETGSSYNEQFF,TGCAGCGTTGAAGAAACAGGTAGCTCCTACAATGAGCAGTTCTTC
many,TRBV6-2/TRBV6-3,TRBD1,TRBJ2-1,CASSGSGTGLYNEQFF,TGTGCCAGCAGTGGATCCGGGACAGGGCTCTACAATGAGCAGTTCTTC
many,TRBV28,-,TRBJ2-7,CASSFKVTSYEQYF,TGTGCCAGCAGTTTTAAGGTAACAAGCTACGAGCAGTACTTC
many,TRBV12-3/TRBV12-4,-,TRBJ2-3,CASSLGTDTQYF,TGTGCCAGCAGTTTAGGGACAGATACGCAGTATTTT